This T cell receptor (beta chain) was captured by sequencing in a study of T cells in Graves' hyperthyroidism and ophthalmopathy (dated by TCRdb to the late 2010s). With regard to the full study: Peripheral blood samples were taken at the time of initial diagnosis, prior to any treatment. The paper describes TCR Vbeta CDR3 sequencing of 140 or so peripheral blood samples, made up of some 42 ophthalmopathy patients, 70 to 75 hyperthyroidism patients and 17 progressor patients. After blood sampling, hyperthyroidism patients were treated with methimazole at a starting dose of 30 mg daily, and ophthalmopathy patients were treated with high-dose intravenous methylprednisolone. The study also compared thyroid tissue and blood T-cell repertoires from roughly 6 Graves' hyperthyroidism patients. A discovery cohort of about a hundred patients, about 44 with Graves' ophthalmopathy and 55 to 65 with stable Graves' hyperthyroidism, was used to find distinguishing TCR V-J signatures. Whether ophthalmopathy could be predicted prospectively was tested in an independent validation cohort made up of under 20 hyperthyroidism patients plus 17 patients who later progressed to ophthalmopathy. The 100 or so discovery patients were randomly split 7:3 into training and test sets. The paper as a whole reports these results and caveats: Sample size was not statistically predetermined, and investigators were not blinded to group allocation. During validation, the model predicted progression to ophthalmopathy a median of around 7 months ahead of onset, with approximately 71% sensitivity and 72.22% specificity. Most expanded thyroid clonotypes (frequency above 0.001) were also found in blood, which suggests that blood repertoires may mirror thyroid immune responses. In cross-validation, a model built on a 13 V-J signature told ophthalmopathy apart from stable hyperthyroidism with less than 90% sensitivity and roughly 83% specificity, and in testing the same model reached 80%/75%.

Stable Graves' hyperthyroidism was defined as the absence of progression to ophthalmopathy over 18 months of follow-up. The hyperthyroidism patients were between 18 and 65 years old and newly diagnosed, with a disease duration of less than 2 months. Exclusion was applied to patients with uncontrolled infections, other autoimmune diseases, pregnancy or lactation. Diagnoses were based on clinical symptoms, serum thyroxine and TRAb, thyroid ultrasound and orbital computed tomography. PBMCs were separated from roughly 9.6 ml of fresh peripheral blood using Ficoll-Paque density gradient centrifugation. Trizol reagent was used to extract total RNA, and RNA quality was then checked on an Agilent 2100 Bioanalyzer. V is pared back by 3 bases and J by 5 bases, with 13 bases lying between the germline termini. From a lookup of the germline V gene (reference sequence), CDR1 and CDR2 are DFQATT and SNEGSKA. Measured from the cysteine to the phenylalanine, the CDR3 is 13 residues long. The entry retains the CDR3 DNA only, 39 bases that are in frame from base 1.

This clonotype was detected a few times. Its antigen is unknown. Per-base qualities were not stored, and no clone one base away is much larger. TCR beta CDR3 regions were amplified from RNA transcripts. The first round of RT-PCR for the TCR CDR3 was performed with the HTBI primer set and the Qiagen OneStep RT-PCR kit. The libraries were constructed in a second round of multiplex PCR and then size-selected and purified. Sequencing of the libraries was done on an Illumina HiSeq2000 using paired-end 100 bp reads. In the original analysis: SOAPnuke was used to process the raw data, with reads discarded if the reads contained adapters or uncalled bases, had a mean Phred below 15, or lacked an exact constant-primer or identifier match. COPE v1.2.5 was used to merge high-quality paired reads, and clonotypes were defined as unique nucleotide sequences. MiTCR v1.1 was used to align clonotypes to the IMGT TRBV, TRBD and TRBJ reference segments. Only V-J combinations with frequency above 0.0001, covering 99.2% of repertoires, were analysed. A TCS score was defined as the ratio between F50 (clonal expansion) and ExV (chaos), using BLOSUM62-based TCRdist between CDR3 peptides within each V-J. Welch's t-statistics and random forest reduced 450 to 600 V-J features to roughly 13, which were used in a naive Bayes classifier (R e1071). In TCRdb, the public reads were trimmed at Q25 with fastp and aligned with MiXCR, with productive beta chains retained. A single entry per CDR3 protein holds the most common genes and DNA from its merged rows. These V and J calls rely on TCRdb rather than the paper's analysis. The sample yields 300,000 to 450,000 distinct CDR3 sequences; 20% to 30% were counted once. Clones ranked in the top ten supply more than 60% of the sample.

The material sequenced was blood. This clonotype was obtained from a middle-aged man with Graves' hyperthyroidism. The rearranged chain carries TRBV20-1 and TRBJ1-1; a tentative D call is TRBD1 (5 bases match). The DNA is as follows: TGCAGTGCTAGTGGGGACGCGGGAACTGAAGCTTTCTTT. It translates to CSASGDAGTEAFF.